The rows below give T cell receptor beta chains drawn from one sample of a study of T cells in narcolepsy. Assay used: immunoSEQ multiplex PCR; TCRdb lists only in-frame clones, some missing. The sample has roughly 35,000 clones; around 85% are singletons. Sequenced material: CD45RA- memory CD4+ T cells from PBMCs. The receptor source for this set is a human donor with narcolepsy. CDR3s include the opening cysteine and the closing phenylalanine or tryptophan. A D gene is named only where the DNA matches it firmly. Not every row has a clone size; where given, it reads once, few, many or a size class.

cdr3_nt | cdr3_aa | j_call | clone_size | d_call | v_call
TGTGCCAGCTCACCACTAGCGGGGGACACAGATACGCAGTATTTT | CASSPLAGDTDTQYF | TRBJ2-3 | once | TRBD2 | TRBV18
TGTGCCAGCAGCTTAGCGGGGGGGAGCGGGGTGATCTTGGAGACCCAGTACTTC | CASSLAGGSGVILETQYF | TRBJ2-5 | NA | TRBD2 | TRBV7-8
TGCGCCAGCAGCCCCAGACAGGCGATGAACACTGAAGCTTTCTTT | CASSPRQAMNTEAFF | TRBJ1-1 | once | NA | TRBV4-1
TGCGCCGGCAGCCCTACAGGGAACGCTGAAGCTTTCTTT | CAGSPTGNAEAFF | TRBJ1-1 | NA | NA | TRBV10-1
TGTGCCAGCAGCAAAGTGGGTTCGGAATTCCCAGATCGCGGTCTTCCTCGTAATTTCGAGCAGTACTTC | CASSKVGSEFPDRGLPRNFEQYF | TRBJ2-7 | NA | NA | TRBV21-1
TGTGCTAGTGGTTTGGGTAGCGGGGGGGCCGGAGAGACCCAGTACTTC | CASGLGSGGAGETQYF | TRBJ2-5 | NA | TRBD2 | TRBV12-5
TGCGCCAGCAGCTTCTTCGGGGTGGATGAAAAACTGTTTTTT | CASSFFGVDEKLFF | TRBJ1-4 | NA | NA | TRBV5-1
TGTGCCAGCAGTCCGAGGAGCGAACAAGAGACCCAGTACTTC | CASSPRSEQETQYF | TRBJ2-5 | NA | NA | TRBV2
TGTGCCAGCAGCACTGGGACCCGAGAGGAAAAACTGTTTTTT | CASSTGTREEKLFF | TRBJ1-4 | NA | NA | TRBV9
TGTGCCAGCAGTTACCCGACAGAGAACACTGAAGCTTTCTTT | CASSYPTENTEAFF | TRBJ1-1 | NA | NA | TRBV6-6
TGTGCCAGCAGTCTCACTGGACAGGGCGCGCAGGGATATGGCTACACCTTC | CASSLTGQGAQGYGYTF | TRBJ1-2 | NA | TRBD1 | TRBV27
TGTGCCAGCAGCGTAGATAGTAGGAACCTAGCGGGGGGCTACAATGAGCAGTTCTTC | CASSVDSRNLAGGYNEQFF | TRBJ2-1 | NA | TRBD2 | TRBV9
TGTGCCAGCAGTGAAGGACGGGGCCTTAGGGAGCAGTACTTC | CASSEGRGLREQYF | TRBJ2-5 | NA | NA | TRBV2
TGTGCCAGCAGTTCTTCAGGGGAGACCCAGTACTTC | CASSSSGETQYF | TRBJ2-5 | NA | NA | TRBV28
TGTGCCAGCAGCTTGGGACAGGCTCCCTACGAGCAGTACTTC | CASSLGQAPYEQYF | TRBJ2-7 | NA | TRBD1 | TRBV11-2
TGTGCCAGCTCAGCAAGGACAGGGATCGGCGAGCAGTTCTTC | CASSARTGIGEQFF | TRBJ2-1 | NA | TRBD1 | TRBV18
TGTGCCAGCAGTGATGGAAGGAACTCCCGCTCTGGAAACACCATATATTTT | CASSDGRNSRSGNTIYF | TRBJ1-3 | NA | NA | TRBV25-1
TGTGCCATCAGTGAGAGAGGACAGTCTTCAGCCCTCCACTTT | CAISERGQSSALHF | TRBJ1-6 | NA | NA | TRBV10-3
TGTGCCAGCAGCCACGCCCTTTCCTACTACAATGAGCAGTTCTTC | CASSHALSYYNEQFF | TRBJ2-1 | NA | NA | TRBV13
TGTGCCAGCAGCTTGGACAGCTATAATTCACCCCTCCACTTT | CASSLDSYNSPLHF | TRBJ1-6 | once | NA | TRBV6-5
TGTGCCAGCAGCGATTTCAGGGGGCGAGTGGTTCAGCCCCAGCATTTT | CASSDFRGRVVQPQHF | TRBJ1-5 | NA | TRBD1 | TRBV28
TGTGCCAGCAGTTCACTAGGGGCTCGGGACGAGCAGTACTTC | CASSSLGARDEQYF | TRBJ2-7 | NA | NA | TRBV7-2
TGTGCCAGCAGCACCGTAGAGGGCTCTGAAGCTTTCTTT | CASSTVEGSEAFF | TRBJ1-1 | once | NA | TRBV7-6
TGTGCCAGTTCACATGCCAAGTGGGGGATTAATCAGCCCCAGCATTTT | CASSHAKWGINQPQHF | TRBJ1-5 | NA | NA | TRBV28
TGTGCCAGCAGTGGGGAAAGCGGAACCGGGGAGCTGTTTTTT | CASSGESGTGELFF | TRBJ2-2 | NA | NA | TRBV6-4
TGTGCCAGCAGTGTAGGACAGGGCAAGCTTAGCAATCAGCCCCAGCATTTT | CASSVGQGKLSNQPQHF | TRBJ1-5 | NA | TRBD1 | TRBV6-1
TGTGCCAGCAGCGTACAAGGGGGAGGGGTGCACTCTGGAAACACCATATATTTT | CASSVQGGGVHSGNTIYF | TRBJ1-3 | NA | NA | TRBV9
TGTGCCTGGAGTGGGCGAGGGGCACTTAGCAATCAGCCCCAGCATTTT | CAWSGRGALSNQPQHF | TRBJ1-5 | NA | NA | TRBV30
TGTGCCAGCAGTCCCGGGACACCTTACTACGAGCAGTACTTC | CASSPGTPYYEQYF | TRBJ2-7 | NA | NA | TRBV2
TGTGCCAGCATTGCACCGAAGACCTTGAACACTGAAGCTTTCTTT | CASIAPKTLNTEAFF | TRBJ1-1 | NA | NA | TRBV28
TGCGCCAGCAGCTTGGACAGGGACTATGGCTACACCTTC | CASSLDRDYGYTF | TRBJ1-2 | NA | NA | TRBV5-1
TGTGCCAGCAGCTTAAGTGCGCGTACCAACGAGCAGTACTTC | CASSLSARTNEQYF | TRBJ2-7 | NA | NA | TRBV5-4
TGTGCCAGCAGCCTCCGTATAGCGACCTACGAGCAGTACTTC | CASSLRIATYEQYF | TRBJ2-7 | NA | NA | TRBV11-3
TGCAGTGCCTCAGGGGTGGATACGCAGTATTTT | CSASGVDTQYF | TRBJ2-3 | NA | NA | TRBV20-1